One and the same sample provided the 5 T cell receptor beta chains below, sequenced in a study of blood T cell repertoires in COVID-19. Sequenced by immunoSEQ multiplex PCR; TCRdb stores in-frame clones only, minus some. The sample includes hundreds of thousands of clones, approximately 78% of them seen just once. Sample: PBMCs or T cells enriched from blood (not recorded which). The receptor source for this set is a man aged 40-49 years who had been exposed to COVID-19.

V and J are TRBV13 and TRBJ2-7; the match to TRBD1 covers 9 bases. This CDR3 has 16 amino acids. Trimming removed 5 bases from V and 2 bases from J; junction bases left unmatched: 10. In germline, CDR1 is PRHDT, CDR2 FYEKMQ (reference sequence). The CDR3 sequence is CASSQLPGQGTYEQYF. The CDR3 nucleotides are TGTGCCAGCAGCCAGCTACCGGGACAGGGAACCTACGAGCAGTACTTC.

This chain uses TRBV12-5 with TRBJ2-5; the D gene is possibly TRBD2 (6 bases). The V and J ends lost 3 bases and 2 bases respectively, with 16 bases between them. This CDR3 region has 16 residues. Germline values: CDR1 LGHNT, CDR2 FRNRAP. This CDR3 reads CASGFTLASSQETQYF. DNA for the CDR3: TGTGCTAGTGGTTTTACCCTAGCGTCATCACAAGAGACCCAGTACTTC. Filled out from reference TRBV12-5 and TRBJ2-5, the complete variable domain reads DARVTQTPRHKVTEMGQEVTMRCQPILGHNTVFWYRQTMMQGLELLAYFRNRAPLDDSGMPKDRFSAEMPDATLATLKIQPSEPRDSAVYFCASGFTLASSQETQYFGPGTRLLVL.

The CDR3 sequence: CASSTTGVGVETQYF. CDR3 DNA: TGTGCCAGTAGTACCACAGGGGTGGGGGTAGAGACCCAGTACTTC. V usage is TRBV19 and J usage is TRBJ2-5; 7 nucleotides match TRBD1. Trimming at V came to 4 bases and at J to 4 bases, leaving 9 bases not matched to a gene. The germline V gene has CDR1 LNHDA and CDR2 SQIVND (reference sequence). The CDR3 consists of 15 residues. Variable domain in full (rest from reference TRBV19 and TRBJ2-5): DGGITQSPKYLFRKEGQNVTLSCEQNLNHDAMYWYRQDPGQGLRLIYYSQIVNDFQKGDIAEGYSVSREKKESFPLTVTSAQKNPTAFYLCASSTTGVGVETQYFGPGTRLLVL.

This clone has ten or more counts. The chain is built from TRBV12-3 or TRBV12-4 and TRBJ1-1, with D possibly matching TRBD1 (6 bases). V was shortened by 5 bases and J by 9 bases, with 16 bases between the two germline ends. The CDR3 is 13 residues long. The CDR3 nucleotides read TGTGCCAGCAGTCCCGGGACACTCGAGAAAGCTTTCTTT. Protein product: CASSPGTLEKAFF.

This chain connects TRBV18 to TRBJ2-7; 9 bases match TRBD2. CDR1 is KGHSH and CDR2 is LQKENI in the germline V gene. J gave up 3 bases and V 3 bases, and 6 bases lay outside the gene matches. This CDR3 is 15 amino acids long. Here the CDR3 reads CASSPLGGRGYEQYF. As DNA, the CDR3 is TGTGCCAGCTCACCGCTCGGCGGGAGGGGCTACGAGCAGTACTTC.